This T cell receptor beta chain was obtained from a study of blood T cell repertoires in COVID-19. Study details: Sites in the United States, Italy and Spain provided acute and convalescent COVID-19 samples. From T cells, B-cell-depleted T cells, or PBMCs came the material, which was cDNA or gDNA.

Original data processing: Reference gene primer amplification gave nucleated cell count estimates. The table came from immunoSEQ multiplex PCR; TCRdb's copy has only in-frame clones and leaves some out. V and J calls and clone size follow that table, whereas D and trimming were derived from the DNA. The table records about 60,000 clones, around 75% of them present only once. The CDR3 is 18 amino acids. The sequence came from a human donor in a cohort sampled during active COVID-19. The chain has TRBV12-2 and TRBJ1-5; TRBD1 was called by the table and not checked on the DNA. TRBV12-2 is noted as a pseudogene. Sequences were obtained from peripheral blood. Here the CDR3 DNA reads TGTGCAAGTCGCTTAGTCAACCCGGCCGGCAGGGGGCTTCAGCCCCAGCATTTT. The encoded protein is CASRLVNPAGRGLQPQHF.